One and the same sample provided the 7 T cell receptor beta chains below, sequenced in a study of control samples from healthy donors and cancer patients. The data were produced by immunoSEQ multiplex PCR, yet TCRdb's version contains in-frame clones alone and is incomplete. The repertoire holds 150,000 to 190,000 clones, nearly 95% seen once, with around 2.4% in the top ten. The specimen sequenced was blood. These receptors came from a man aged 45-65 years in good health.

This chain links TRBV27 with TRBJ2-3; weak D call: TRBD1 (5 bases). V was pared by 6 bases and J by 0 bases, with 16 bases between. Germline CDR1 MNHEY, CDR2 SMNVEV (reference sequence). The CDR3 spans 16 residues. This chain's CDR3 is CASSPGFSSSTDTQYF. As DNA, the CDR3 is TGTGCCAGCAGCCCAGGGTTTAGCAGTAGCACAGATACGCAGTATTTT.

The CDR3 here is CASSLAPGQGVNEQYF. The CDR3 DNA is TGTGCCAGCAGCTTAGCGCCGGGACAGGGGGTAAACGAGCAGTACTTC. The chain uses TRBV7-8 and TRBJ2-7, with 11 bases aligning to TRBD1. J lost 5 bases, V lost 0 bases, and 6 bases had no gene match. Germline lookup yields CDR1 SGHVS and CDR2 FQNEAQ. The CDR3 has 16 residues.

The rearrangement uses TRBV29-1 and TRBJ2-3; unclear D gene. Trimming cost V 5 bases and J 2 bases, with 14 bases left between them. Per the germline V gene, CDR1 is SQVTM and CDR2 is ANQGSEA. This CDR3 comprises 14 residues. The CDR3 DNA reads TGCAGCGTTTTGGTGGGATTATTCACAGATACGCAGTATTTT. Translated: CSVLVGLFTDTQYF.

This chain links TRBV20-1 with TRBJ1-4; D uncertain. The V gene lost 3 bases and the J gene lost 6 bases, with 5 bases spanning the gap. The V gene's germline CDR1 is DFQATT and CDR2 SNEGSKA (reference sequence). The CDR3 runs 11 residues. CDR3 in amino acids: CSARGDEKLFF. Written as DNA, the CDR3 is TGCAGTGCTAGGGGAGATGAAAAACTGTTTTTT.

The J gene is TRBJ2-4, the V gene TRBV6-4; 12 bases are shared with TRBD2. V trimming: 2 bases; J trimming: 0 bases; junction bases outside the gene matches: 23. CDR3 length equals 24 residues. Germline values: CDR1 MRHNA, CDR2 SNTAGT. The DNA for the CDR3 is TGTGCCAGCAGTGACCAGATACAGGACCCTAGCGGGAGGGCCCTCGACGGAGCCAAAAACATTCAGTACTTC. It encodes CASSDQIQDPSGRALDGAKNIQYF.

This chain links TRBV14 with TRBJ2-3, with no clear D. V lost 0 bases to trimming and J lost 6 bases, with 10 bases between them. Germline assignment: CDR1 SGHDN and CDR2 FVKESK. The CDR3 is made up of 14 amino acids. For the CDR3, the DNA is TGTGCCAGCAGCCAAGATCTGGCGCCTGATACGCAGTATTTT. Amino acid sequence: CASSQDLAPDTQYF.

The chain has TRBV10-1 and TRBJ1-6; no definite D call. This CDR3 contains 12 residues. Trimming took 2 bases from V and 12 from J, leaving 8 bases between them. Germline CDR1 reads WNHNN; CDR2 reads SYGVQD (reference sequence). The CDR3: CASSEGSEPLHF. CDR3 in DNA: TGCGCCAGCAGTGAGGGGTCAGAACCCCTCCACTTT.